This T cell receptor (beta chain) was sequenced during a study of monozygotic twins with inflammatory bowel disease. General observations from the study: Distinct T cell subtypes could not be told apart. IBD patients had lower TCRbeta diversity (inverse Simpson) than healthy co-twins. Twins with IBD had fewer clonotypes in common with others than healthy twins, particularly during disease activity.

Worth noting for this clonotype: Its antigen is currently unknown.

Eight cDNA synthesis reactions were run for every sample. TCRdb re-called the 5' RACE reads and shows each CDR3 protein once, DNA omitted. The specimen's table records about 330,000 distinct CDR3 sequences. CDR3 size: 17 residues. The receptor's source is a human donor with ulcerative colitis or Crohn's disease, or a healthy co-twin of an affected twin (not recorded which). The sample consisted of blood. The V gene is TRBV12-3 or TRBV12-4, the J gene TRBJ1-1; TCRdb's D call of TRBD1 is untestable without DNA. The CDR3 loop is CASSSILLGQANTEAFF.